Sequencing of this T cell receptor (beta chain) was carried out in a study of beta chain features in type 1 diabetes. Whole-study findings and limits: Moderately but significantly shorter TCRB CDR3s were found in Type 1 diabetes patients in all four CD4+ subsets. Among patients, naive, central memory and Treg TCRB repertoires appeared more similar than among healthy donors.

Germline V CDR1 and CDR2: MDHEN, SYDVKM. V lost 8 bases and J lost 1, with 12 bases in between. This CDR3 spans 14 amino acids. Expressed TCRB transcripts got sequenced, as all isolated RNA was reverse transcribed. Clones were read by immunoSEQ multiplex PCR, and TCRdb kept only the in-frame ones, dropping some. The sample carries 640,000 or so clones, more than 12% recorded once. Worth noting for this clone: Its target is not known.

The clonotype comes from a man between 18 and 35 years old with type 1 diabetes. The chain joins TRBV28 to TRBJ2-1, with TRBD2 as a possible D gene (6 bases). The sample was naive CD4+ T cells from blood. CDR3 in DNA: TGTGCCAGCTGGAGGGACTCTTCCTACAATGAGCAGTTCTTC. Translation: CASWRDSSYNEQFF.